A selection of T cell receptor beta chains follows, all from one sample in a study of shared clonotypes between healthy human individuals. This table comes from immunoSEQ multiplex PCR, and its TCRdb copy is limited to in-frame clones, with some not included. The sample carries 760,000 or so clones, about 96% recorded once. Input material: naive CD8+ T cells sorted from blood. These receptors all stem from a young man in good health. Each CDR3 is given with its conserved first and last residue. The order of the fields is J gene, V gene, D gene, CDR3 DNA, CDR3 protein. D genes are given only for firm matches.

TRBJ1-2	TRBV28	TRBD1	TGTGCCAGCAGTTTGCCCACCCGCGCGGACAGGGTGCTCGATGGCTACACCTTC	CASSLPTRADRVLDGYTF
TRBJ2-7	TRBV5-4	TRBD1	TGTGCCAGCAGCGTGGACAGGGGTGAGCTCTACGAGCAGTACTTC	CASSVDRGELYEQYF
TRBJ2-3	TRBV29-1	NA	TGCAGCGTGGAACTTTGGGCAGAGAGCACAGATACGCAGTATTTT	CSVELWAESTDTQYF
TRBJ2-4	TRBV6-6	NA	TGTGCCAGCAGTTACCTTGGTCCAGCGGGCCTAAACATTCAGTACTTC	CASSYLGPAGLNIQYF
TRBJ1-5	TRBV27	NA	TGTGCCAGCAGTTCGGCAGGCAATCAGCCCCAGCATTTT	CASSSAGNQPQHF
TRBJ2-3	TRBV4-1	TRBD2	TGCGCCAGCAGCCAAGGATCTAGCGGGAGGTCAGATACGCAGTATTTT	CASSQGSSGRSDTQYF
TRBJ2-5	TRBV2	NA	TGTGCCAGCGGGAGGTATAAAGAGACCCAGTACTTC	CASGRYKETQYF
TRBJ2-3	TRBV7-7	TRBD2	TGTGCTAGCAGCTTAGGGGGCCGGCTAGCGGGGACCAGCACAGATACGCAGTATTTT	CASSLGGRLAGTSTDTQYF
TRBJ2-3	TRBV30	NA	TGTGCCTGGAGTGGAACGGCGCAGTATTTT	CAWSGTAQYF
TRBJ2-3	TRBV5-1	NA	TGCGCCAGCAGCTTGCACCGGGACACCGTCACAGATACGCAGTATTTT	CASSLHRDTVTDTQYF
TRBJ2-7	TRBV27	NA	TGTGCCAGCAGTTTACGGGCATGCCCGTACTTC	CASSLRACPYF
TRBJ1-2	TRBV29-1	NA	TGCAGCGTTGTGGGGTTATATGGCTACACCTTC	CSVVGLYGYTF
TRBJ2-7	TRBV2	TRBD1	TGTGCCAGCAGGAAGGGACAGGCCTACGAGCAGTACTTC	CASRKGQAYEQYF
TRBJ2-7	TRBV6-5	NA	TGTGCCAGCAGTTACTCCCTGACCCCGAGCTCCTACGAGCAGTACTTC	CASSYSLTPSSYEQYF
TRBJ2-7	TRBV11-2	TRBD1	TGTGCCAGCAGCTCTACAGGGGTCGAGCAGTACTTC	CASSSTGVEQYF
TRBJ1-1	TRBV6-5	NA	TGTGCCAGCAGTTACGGCAGGGTTTCCACTGAAGCTTTCTTT	CASSYGRVSTEAFF
TRBJ2-6	TRBV27	NA	TGTGCCAGCAGTTCGCGGAGTATGTTAGGGGCCAACGTCCTGACTTTC	CASSSRSMLGANVLTF
TRBJ1-2	TRBV28	NA	TGTGCCAGCAGTCTTATTCGGACAGTGCACTATGGCTACACCTTC	CASSLIRTVHYGYTF
TRBJ1-1	TRBV11-2	TRBD1	TGTGCCAGCAGCCCTGGACAGGGTCCTGAAGCTTTCTTT	CASSPGQGPEAFF
TRBJ2-7	TRBV9	TRBD1	TGTGCCAGCAGCGCGGACAGGGGCGAGCAGTACTTC	CASSADRGEQYF
TRBJ2-7	TRBV4-1	TRBD1	TGCGCCAGCAGCCAAACCGGGACAGGATTCTACGAGCAGTACTTC	CASSQTGTGFYEQYF
TRBJ1-2	TRBV7-2	NA	TGTGCCAGCAGCTTATATCCGGGGGCGGACTATGGCTACACCTTC	CASSLYPGADYGYTF
TRBJ2-7	TRBV6-6	NA	TGTGCCAGCAGTTACAGGGGCAGGGTGAGCGAGCAGTACTTC	CASSYRGRVSEQYF
TRBJ2-7	TRBV11-2	NA	TGTGCCAGCAGCTTAGCCCGGGACCGCTACGAGCAGTACTTC	CASSLARDRYEQYF
TRBJ1-3	TRBV2	NA	TGTGCCAGCAGGGGCGGAAACACCATATATTTT	CASRGGNTIYF
TRBJ2-1	TRBV9	NA	TGTGCCAGCAGCGTAGGAGGGGGGGTCGAGCAGTTCTTC	CASSVGGGVEQFF
TRBJ2-1	TRBV5-5	TRBD2	TGTGCCAGCAGCTTGGAACTAGCGGGGTACAATGAGCAGTTCTTC	CASSLELAGYNEQFF
TRBJ2-1	TRBV27	NA	TGTGCCAGCAGTTTGGGGCAGGTCCCTTGGGCTGAGCAGTTCTTC	CASSLGQVPWAEQFF
TRBJ2-3	TRBV7-9	NA	TGTGCCAGCAGCTTAGGATGGGGGCGGAAAGGAGGGACAGATACGCAGTATTTT	CASSLGWGRKGGTDTQYF
TRBJ2-3	TRBV10-2	NA	TGCGCCAGCAGTGATTCCGGGAGCTGGGGGGATACGCAGTATTTT	CASSDSGSWGDTQYF
TRBJ2-1	TRBV13	NA	TGTGCCAGCAGCACGGACCTAAGCTCCTACAATGAGCAGTTCTTC	CASSTDLSSYNEQFF